This T cell receptor (beta chain) was obtained from a study of lymphopenia after photon versus proton radiotherapy. Profiled with immunoSEQ multiplex PCR; TCRdb holds only in-frame clones, not every one. The data hold around 29,000 clones, with over 75% observed a single time. The CDR3 is made up of 14 amino acids. The germline V gene encodes CDR1 MNHNY and CDR2 SVGAGI (reference sequence). V lost 8 bases and J lost 7, with 20 bases in between. This receptor was identified in a woman aged 70-85 years with pancreatic cancer. The chain has TRBV6-6 and TRBJ2-5, with no clear D. The sequenced sample was peripheral blood, obtained from a patient treated with proton-based radiotherapy. CDR3: CASSLPGGPGTQYF. DNA of the CDR3: TGTGCCAGCTCACTCCCGGGCGGCCCGGGGACCCAGTACTTC.